One sample yielded the 21 T cell receptor beta chains listed below, sequenced in a study of blood T cell repertoires in COVID-19. TCRdb's copy holds only in-frame clones and misses some; the assay was immunoSEQ multiplex PCR. The data contain 310,000 or so clones, about 88% of them singletons. Sequencing was performed on PBMCs or T cells enriched from blood (not recorded which). Every receptor here comes from a woman in her 40s who had recovered from COVID-19.

In its sample, this clone was seen once. The rearrangement joins TRBV28 to TRBJ2-1, with 9 bases aligning to TRBD1. The CDR3 loop spans 13 amino acids. The V gene's germline CDR1 is MDHEN and CDR2 SYDVKM. V was pared by 8 bases and J by 5 bases, with 4 bases of the junction left unmatched. This CDR3 is CASLDRGNNEQFF. CDR3 coding DNA: TGTGCCAGCCTGGACAGGGGAAACAATGAGCAGTTCTTC. The complete variable domain, with remaining parts taken from reference TRBV28 and TRBJ2-1, reads DVKVTQSSRYLVKRTGEKVFLECVQDMDHENMFWYRQDPGLGLRLIYFSYDVKMKEKGDIPEGYSVSREKKERFSLILESASTNQTSMYLCASLDRGNNEQFFGPGTRLTVL.

The genes are TRBV6-5 and TRBJ2-3; 8 bases are a match to TRBD2. Germline loops: CDR1 MNHEY, CDR2 SVGAGI. Losses at the gene ends were 4 bases for V and 3 bases for J; bases not matched to a gene: 3. The CDR3 extends over 14 amino acids. CDR3: CASSSTGGTDTQYF. In DNA, the CDR3 is TGTGCCAGCAGTTCCACGGGGGGGACAGATACGCAGTATTTT.

The chain has TRBV6-5 and TRBJ2-3; TRBD1 might be the D (5 bases). Germline CDR1 is MNHEY and CDR2 is SVGAGI. Trimming took 8 bases from V and 6 from J, leaving 15 bases between them. This CDR3 is 13 amino acids long. The CDR3 region has the DNA TGTGCCAGCTCCCGCTTGGGGCTGGATACGCAGTATTTT. Translated, it gives CASSRLGLDTQYF.

The rearrangement links TRBV2 to TRBJ2-1; possible D gene TRBD1, 5 bases. Trimming left V 3 bases short and J 1 base short, with 13 bases between. Per germline, CDR1 SNHLY and CDR2 FYNNEI. The CDR3 has 16 residues. This CDR3 is CASSDETTDSYNEQFF. CDR3 nucleotides: TGTGCCAGCAGTGATGAAACGACAGATTCCTACAATGAGCAGTTCTTC.

The V and J genes are TRBV19 and TRBJ2-3; perhaps TRBD1 as D (6 bases). Trimming took 10 bases from V and 0 from J, leaving 11 bases between them. The CDR3 loop spans 13 amino acids. Looked up from germline, CDR1 is LNHDA and CDR2 is SQIVND (reference sequence). The chain's CDR3 is CAIGTPSTDTQYF. As DNA, the CDR3 is TGTGCCATCGGGACACCCAGCACAGATACGCAGTATTTT.

The genes are TRBV30 and TRBJ1-1; perhaps TRBD1 as D (5 bases). The CDR3 extends over 13 amino acids. The V and J ends lost 3 bases and 1 base respectively, with 9 bases between them. Germline V CDR1 and CDR2: GTSNPN, SVGIG (reference sequence). CDR3 sequence: CAWSAQGNTEAFF. The CDR3 DNA reads as TGTGCCTGGAGCGCCCAGGGGAACACTGAAGCTTTCTTT. The entire variable domain, with the rest obtained from reference TRBV30 and TRBJ1-1, is as follows: SQTIHQWPATLVQPVGSPLSLECTVEGTSNPNLYWYRQAAGRGLQLLFYSVGIGQISSEVPQNLSASRPQDRQFILSSKKLLLSDSGFYLCAWSAQGNTEAFFGQGTRLTVV.

The J gene is TRBJ2-2, the V gene TRBV27; maybe TRBD1 (6 bases). The CDR3 runs to 16 residues. Germline CDR1 MNHEY, CDR2 SMNVEV (reference sequence). V lost 5 bases to trimming and J lost 6 bases, with 19 bases between them. This CDR3 reads CASSAITGFGAGELFF. The CDR3 DNA reads TGTGCCAGCAGTGCGATAACAGGGTTTGGTGCCGGGGAGCTGTTTTTT.

The CDR3 DNA reads as TGTGCCACCAGTGATTTGAATCCGGGACAGGGTCTGTTTTTT. This sequence encodes CATSDLNPGQGLFF. The rearrangement joins TRBV24-1 to TRBJ2-2; 9 nucleotides align to TRBD1. The CDR3 contains 14 residues. CDR1 and CDR2 from the germline V gene are KGHDR and SFDVKD. Trimming at V came to 0 bases and at J to 14 bases, leaving 6 bases not matched to a gene.

This clone was observed a handful of times. The chain carries TRBV30 and TRBJ1-6, with TRBD1 matching over 7 bases. V shed 4 bases, J shed 9 bases, and the junction held 6 bases outside the gene matches. The length of the CDR3 is 13 residues. Germline V gene lookup returns CDR1 GTSNPN and CDR2 SVGIG (reference sequence). CDR3 coding DNA: TGTGCCTGGAAAGGGGGCGAGGGTTCACCCCTCCACTTT. Its translation is CAWKGGEGSPLHF.

This chain links TRBV18 with TRBJ2-7, with 14 bases lining up with TRBD2. Unmatched junction bases numbered 7, after V lost 6 bases and J lost 6 bases. The CDR3 has 15 residues. Per the germline V gene, CDR1 is KGHSH and CDR2 is LQKENI. CDR3 sequence (DNA): TGTGCCAGCTCCCGAGGGACTAGCGGGAGCGGCGAGCAGTACTTC. Translation: CASSRGTSGSGEQYF.

Comments on this clone: Other DNA sequences in this sample translate to the same CDR3. The rearrangement joins TRBV9 to TRBJ2-5, with D possibly TRBD2 on 6 matching bases. Trimming left V 0 bases short and J 1 base short, with 7 bases between. The CDR3 extends over 14 amino acids. Germline CDR1 is SGDLS and CDR2 is YYNGEE. This CDR3 reads CASSVGTIQETQYF. CDR3 DNA: TGTGCCAGCAGCGTAGGGACTATCCAAGAGACCCAGTACTTC.

This clone was seen a handful of times. The chain has TRBV9 and TRBJ2-7; unclear D gene. The V gene's germline CDR1 is SGDLS and CDR2 YYNGEE. The CDR3 runs to 13 residues. V dropped 3 bases and J dropped 0 bases, with 7 bases sitting between them. CDR3 nucleotide sequence: TGTGCCAGCAGCGGTCCTAGCTCCTACGAGCAGTACTTC. It codes for CASSGPSSYEQYF.

V usage is TRBV9 and J usage is TRBJ2-5, with no clear D. The V gene lost 0 bases and the J gene lost 5 bases, with 8 bases spanning the gap. The germline V gene has CDR1 SGDLS and CDR2 YYNGEE. The CDR3 is 13 amino acids. The CDR3 loop is CASSVATRETQYF. CDR3 DNA: TGTGCCAGCAGCGTAGCTACTCGGGAGACCCAGTACTTC.

The chain joins TRBV11-2 to TRBJ2-2; D gene ambiguous. The CDR3 covers 12 residues. Trimming left V 4 bases short and J 6 bases short, with 6 bases between. Germline V CDR1 and CDR2: SGHAT, FQNNGV. The DNA for the CDR3 is TGTGCCAGCAGCTGGCAGGCCGGGGAGCTGTTTTTT. It translates to CASSWQAGELFF.

The rearrangement joins TRBV7-8 to TRBJ2-1, with D perhaps matching TRBD1 (6 bases). CDR3 size: 15 residues. V was shortened by 5 bases and J by 7 bases, with 18 bases between the two germline ends. Germline CDR1 is SGHVS and CDR2 is FQNEAQ. The CDR3 here is CASSRGHGERNEQFF. The DNA of the CDR3 is TGTGCCAGCAGCAGGGGACACGGAGAACGAAATGAGCAGTTCTTC. Full variable domain (remainder filled in from reference TRBV7-8 and TRBJ2-1): GAGVSQSPRYKVAKRGQDVALRCDPISGHVSLFWYQQALGQGPEFLTYFQNEAQLDKSGLPSDRFFAERPEGSVSTLKIQRTQQEDSAVYLCASSRGHGERNEQFFGPGTRLTVL.

The chain combines TRBV28 with TRBJ1-1; a weak D match, TRBD1 (6 bases). This CDR3 region has 11 residues. Between the trimmed V and J ends, which lost 9 bases and 11 bases, there was a span of 16 bases. The germline CDR1 and CDR2 sequences are MDHEN and SYDVKM. The CDR3 here is CARNRANLAFF. The CDR3 bases are TGTGCCAGAAACAGGGCAAACCTCGCTTTCTTT.

The chain is built from TRBV18 and TRBJ2-7; 7 bases agree with TRBD1. Losses at the gene ends were 5 bases for V and 0 bases for J; bases not matched to a gene: 7. The V gene's germline CDR1 is KGHSH and CDR2 LQKENI. The CDR3 runs 15 residues. The DNA of the CDR3 is TGTGCCAGCTCAAGTCCCCGACAGGGCTCCTACGAGCAGTACTTC. The encoded protein is CASSSPRQGSYEQYF.

V usage is TRBV7-9 and J usage is TRBJ1-2; TRBD1 agrees at 9 bases. The CDR3 runs to 17 residues. V dropped 5 bases and J dropped 0; count of bases not matched to a gene: 10. Looked up from germline, CDR1 is SEHNR and CDR2 is FQNEAQ (reference sequence). The CDR3 region has the DNA TGTGCCAGCAGCCGAATGGGGACAGGGCCGACTAACTATGGCTACACCTTC. The encoded protein is CASSRMGTGPTNYGYTF.

This chain connects TRBV24-1 to TRBJ1-5, with 8 bases that match TRBD1. Germline loops: CDR1 KGHDR, CDR2 SFDVKD. This CDR3 region has 15 residues. With 11 bases clipped from V and 4 bases from J, the junction kept 12 bases outside the gene matches. The CDR3 loop reads CARQGLPQGNQPQHF. The DNA for the CDR3 is TGTGCCAGACAGGGGCTTCCACAGGGAAATCAGCCCCAGCATTTT.

This clone appeared a single time. This chain uses TRBV4-3 with TRBJ1-2, with a weak D call TRBD1 (6 bases). This CDR3 region has 14 residues. Between the trimmed V and J ends, which lost 0 bases and 3 bases, there was a span of 8 bases. Germline V CDR1 and CDR2: LGHNA, YSLEER. DNA of the CDR3: TGCGCCAGCAGCCAAGAGCCAGGGGACTATGGCTACACCTTC. Translated, it gives CASSQEPGDYGYTF.

This clone has a single count. Written as DNA, the CDR3 is TGTGCCAGCTCAACCGCGGGAGGATATCTCAATGAGCAGTTCTTC. It translates to CASSTAGGYLNEQFF. This chain links TRBV18 with TRBJ2-1, with 8 bases that match TRBD2. CDR1 is KGHSH, CDR2 LQKENI, per germline. CDR3 size: 15 residues. The trim removed 5 bases at V and 6 bases at J, leaving 9 bases unmatched.